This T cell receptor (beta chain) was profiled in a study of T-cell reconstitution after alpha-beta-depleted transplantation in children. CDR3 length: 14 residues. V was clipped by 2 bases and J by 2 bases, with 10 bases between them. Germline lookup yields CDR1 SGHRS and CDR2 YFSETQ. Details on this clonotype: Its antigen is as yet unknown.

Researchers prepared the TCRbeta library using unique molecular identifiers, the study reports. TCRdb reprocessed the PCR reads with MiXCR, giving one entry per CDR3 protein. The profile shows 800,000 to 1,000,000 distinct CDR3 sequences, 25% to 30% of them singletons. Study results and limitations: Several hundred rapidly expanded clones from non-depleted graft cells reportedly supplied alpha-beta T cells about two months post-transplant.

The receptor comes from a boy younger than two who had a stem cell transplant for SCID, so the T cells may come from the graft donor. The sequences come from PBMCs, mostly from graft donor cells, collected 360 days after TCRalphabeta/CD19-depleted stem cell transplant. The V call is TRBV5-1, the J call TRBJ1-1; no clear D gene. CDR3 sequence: CASSLSLINTEAFF. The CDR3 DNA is TGCGCCAGCAGCTTATCACTGATAAACACTGAAGCTTTCTTT.